The clone carrying this TCR beta chain was seen only a few times. The antigen is unknown. Blood was collected once per donor into heparin, averaging about 100 mL. CD4+ naive, central memory, regulatory and stem cell-like memory subsets were isolated by sorting on CD45RO/CCR7/CD25/CD127/CD95/CD27. The data are from a study of beta chain features in type 1 diabetes. Study-wide points: At VDJ recombination sites, type 1 diabetes patients had fewer insertions and more deleted nucleotides. There was no resolution here of whether HLA type influences TCRB rearrangement. Within each of all four CD4+ subsets, Type 1 diabetes patients had TCRB CDR3s that were moderately but significantly shorter.

The sequenced template was cDNA made from the entire isolated RNA. Generated by immunoSEQ multiplex PCR, the TCRdb table keeps only in-frame clones and is missing some. The table has about 300,000 clones, 13% seen once. Germline assignment: CDR1 DFQATT and CDR2 SNEGSKA (reference sequence). Trimming pared 3 bases from V and 6 bases from J, leaving 9 bases between. The CDR3 totals 11 residues. Sequenced sample: naive CD4+ T cells from blood. The rearrangement links TRBV20-1 to TRBJ2-7, with D possibly matching TRBD2 (6 bases). This TCR came from a woman under 30 with type 1 diabetes. CDR3 protein: CSASGGPEQYF. The DNA of the CDR3 is TGCAGTGCTAGTGGAGGGCCCGAGCAGTACTTC.